The entry below gives a single T cell receptor (beta chain) sequence along with its context. With a much larger clone just one base away, this may be a read error. Germline V gene sequence: CDR1 SGDLS, CDR2 YYNGEE. This CDR3 has 14 amino acids. V lost 5 bases to trimming and J lost 2 bases, with 11 bases between them. Repertoires were generated with immunoSEQ multiplex PCR, while TCRdb's copy carries only in-frame clones and drops some. The sample carries approximately 2,000,000 clones, 85% to 95% recorded once. The data originate from a study of shared clonotypes between healthy human individuals. Sequencing used naive CD4+ T cells from PBMCs. Regarding subset: CD45RA+ positively selected. This receptor was identified in a man younger than 35 in good health. Some clones in this sample may be carry-over from other donors' samples. This chain links TRBV9 with TRBJ1-5; D possibly corresponds to TRBD1 (5 bases). Here the CDR3 reads CASSGRGGNQPQHF. CDR3 nucleotide sequence: TGTGCCAGCAGTGGGAGAGGGGGCAATCAGCCCCAGCATTTT.